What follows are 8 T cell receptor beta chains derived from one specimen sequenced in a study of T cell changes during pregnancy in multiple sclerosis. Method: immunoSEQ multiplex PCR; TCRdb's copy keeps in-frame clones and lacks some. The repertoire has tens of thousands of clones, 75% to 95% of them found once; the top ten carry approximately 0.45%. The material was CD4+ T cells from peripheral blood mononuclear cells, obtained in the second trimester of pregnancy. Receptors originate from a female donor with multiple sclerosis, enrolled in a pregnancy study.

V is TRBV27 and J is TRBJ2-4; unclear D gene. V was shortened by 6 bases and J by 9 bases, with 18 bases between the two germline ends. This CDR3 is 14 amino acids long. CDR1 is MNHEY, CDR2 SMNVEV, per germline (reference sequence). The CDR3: CASSRAGNLFIQYF. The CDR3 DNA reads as TGTGCCAGCAGCCGAGCAGGCAACCTATTCATTCAGTACTTC.

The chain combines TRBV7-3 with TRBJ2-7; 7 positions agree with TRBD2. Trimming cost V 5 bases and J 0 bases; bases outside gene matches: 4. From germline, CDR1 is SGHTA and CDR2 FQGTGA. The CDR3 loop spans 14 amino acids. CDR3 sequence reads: CASSPSGNSYEQYF. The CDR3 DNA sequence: TGTGCCAGCAGCCCGAGCGGGAACTCCTACGAGCAGTACTTC.

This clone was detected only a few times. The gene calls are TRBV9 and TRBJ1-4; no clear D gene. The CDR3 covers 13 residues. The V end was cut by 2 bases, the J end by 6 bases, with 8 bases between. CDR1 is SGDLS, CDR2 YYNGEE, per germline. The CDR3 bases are TGTGCCAGCAGCGTCCTTCCAGATGAAAAACTGTTTTTT. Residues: CASSVLPDEKLFF.

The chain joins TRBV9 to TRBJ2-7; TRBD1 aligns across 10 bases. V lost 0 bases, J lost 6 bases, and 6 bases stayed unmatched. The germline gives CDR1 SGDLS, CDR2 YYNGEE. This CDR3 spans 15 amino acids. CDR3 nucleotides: TGTGCCAGCAGCGTAGATCCGGGACAGGGGTCCGAGCAGTACTTC. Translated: CASSVDPGQGSEQYF.

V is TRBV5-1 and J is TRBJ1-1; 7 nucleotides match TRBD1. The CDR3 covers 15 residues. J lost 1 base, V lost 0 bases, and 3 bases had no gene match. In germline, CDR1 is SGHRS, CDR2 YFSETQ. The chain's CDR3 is CASSLAGGWNTEAFF. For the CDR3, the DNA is TGCGCCAGCAGCTTGGCAGGGGGATGGAACACTGAAGCTTTCTTT.

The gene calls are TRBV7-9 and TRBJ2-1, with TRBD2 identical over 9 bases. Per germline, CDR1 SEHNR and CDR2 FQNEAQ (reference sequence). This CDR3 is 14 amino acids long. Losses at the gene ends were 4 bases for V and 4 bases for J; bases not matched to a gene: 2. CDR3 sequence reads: CASSSTSGYNEQFF. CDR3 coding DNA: TGTGCCAGCAGCTCGACTAGCGGATACAATGAGCAGTTCTTC. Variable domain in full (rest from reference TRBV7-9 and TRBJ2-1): DTGVSQNPRHKITKRGQNVTFRCDPISEHNRLYWYRQTLGQGPEFLTYFQNEAQLEKSRLLSDRFSAERPKGSFSTLEIQRTEQGDSAMYLCASSSTSGYNEQFFGPGTRLTVL.

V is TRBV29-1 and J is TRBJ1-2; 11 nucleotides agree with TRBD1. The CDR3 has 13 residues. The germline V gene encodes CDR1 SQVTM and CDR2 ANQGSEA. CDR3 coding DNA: TGCAGTCGTGGAGGGACAGGGGGTGATGGCTACACCTTC. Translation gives CSRGGTGGDGYTF. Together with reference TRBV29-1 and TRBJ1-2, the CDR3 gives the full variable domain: SAVISQKPSRDICQRGTSLTIQCQVDSQVTMMFWYRQQPGQSLTLIATANQGSEATYESGFVIDKFPISRPNLTFSTLTVSNMSPEDSSIYLCSRGGTGGDGYTFGSGTRLTVV.

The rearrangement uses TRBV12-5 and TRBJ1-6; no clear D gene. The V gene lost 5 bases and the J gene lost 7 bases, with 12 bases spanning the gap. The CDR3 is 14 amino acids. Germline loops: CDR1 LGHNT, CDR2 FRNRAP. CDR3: CASGVGLRNSPLHF. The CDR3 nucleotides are TGTGCTAGTGGTGTCGGACTGAGAAATTCACCCCTCCACTTT.